These 27 T cell receptor beta chains originate from one sample sequenced in a study of vaccination and CD4 T cells after COVID-19. The treatment is: roughly nine-day PBMC culture with coronavirus spike peptide pools or control peptides (ViraFEST assay). The Oncomine TCR Beta short-read assay generated sequence data from the DNA of cultured CD4+ T cells. MiXCR, applied by TCRdb to the PCR reads, yields one record per CDR3 protein. The sample has approximately 21,000 distinct CDR3 sequences; roughly 44% are singletons. Antigen specificity for these receptors is unknown. The sequenced sample was cultured CD4+ T cells from blood. The receptors were sampled from a human donor with COVID-19.

The chain carries TRBV4-2 and TRBJ1-5; unclear D gene. V lost 1 base, J lost 2 bases, and 9 bases lay in between. The CDR3 is 15 residues long. Germline V gene lookup returns CDR1 LGHNA and CDR2 YNFKEQ. The DNA for the CDR3 is TGTGCCAGCAGCCAAGGGGAGGATGGCAATCAGCCCCAGCATTTT. This codes for CASSQGEDGNQPQHF.

Within the sample, this clonotype is medium-sized. The chain recombines TRBV20-1 with TRBJ1-5; a weak D match, TRBD1 (5 bases). The CDR3 extends over 13 amino acids. CDR1 and CDR2 from the germline V gene are DFQATT and SNEGSKA (reference sequence). Trimming removed 4 bases from V and 1 base from J, with 8 bases in between. This chain's CDR3 is CSAIRQSNQPQHF. In DNA form, the CDR3 reads TGCAGTGCTATAAGACAGAGCAATCAGCCCCAGCATTTT.

A few counts support this clonotype. The CDR3 nucleotides read TGTGCCAGCAGCTTAGGGAGAGTTGGGCAGGGTGACTATGGCTACACCTTC. Translation: CASSLGRVGQGDYGYTF. The chain employs TRBV7-9 and TRBJ1-2, with D possibly being TRBD1 (5 bases). CDR1 and CDR2 (germline): SEHNR, FQNEAQ (reference sequence). The ends were cut back, 1 base at V and 3 bases at J, with 18 bases in the middle. There are 17 residues in the CDR3.

J is TRBJ2-7 and V is TRBV4-1; the D call may be TRBD1 or TRBD2 (5 bases each). Germline V CDR1 and CDR2: MGHRA, YSYEKL. This CDR3 contains 16 residues. Trimming removed 0 bases from V and 2 bases from J, with 14 bases in between. CDR3 protein: CASSQDWGQGPYEQYF. CDR3 nucleotides: TGCGCCAGCAGCCAAGATTGGGGCCAGGGACCCTACGAGCAGTACTTC.

This rearrangement joins TRBV20-1 to TRBJ1-1, with 7 bases lining up with TRBD1. The ends lost 4 bases at V and 3 bases at J; junction bases unmatched: 11. The CDR3 length is 15 residues. CDR1 is DFQATT, CDR2 SNEGSKA, per germline (reference sequence). The CDR3 region is CSATVGGQLYTEAFF. The CDR3 bases are TGCAGTGCTACCGTCGGGGGACAGTTGTACACTGAAGCTTTCTTT.

This clonotype appeared a few times. The chain is built from TRBV7-9 and TRBJ1-2, with D perhaps matching TRBD1 (5 bases). CDR1 and CDR2 (germline): SEHNR, FQNEAQ (reference sequence). The CDR3 loop spans 16 amino acids. V dropped 1 base and J dropped 3 bases, with 15 bases sitting between them. The CDR3 protein is CASSLGARLGDYGYTF. The CDR3 nucleotides read TGTGCCAGCAGCTTAGGTGCACGATTGGGGGACTATGGCTACACCTTC.

This clonotype was seen just once. The rearrangement joins TRBV27 to TRBJ2-7; 7 bases line up with TRBD1. The V gene's germline CDR1 is MNHEY and CDR2 SMNVEV (reference sequence). This CDR3 spans 14 amino acids. V gave up 6 bases and J gave up 2 bases; unmatched junction bases: 7. CDR3 sequence: CASRKQGIPYEQYF. DNA for the CDR3: TGTGCCAGCAGAAAACAGGGGATCCCCTACGAGCAGTACTTC.

This clonotype was seen more than once but under ten times. The chain links TRBV7-8 to TRBJ1-4; a possible D gene is TRBD1 (6 bases). Germline lookup yields CDR1 SGHVS and CDR2 FQNEAQ. The length of the CDR3 is 17 residues. V lost 2 bases to trimming and J lost 7 bases, with 20 bases between them. The CDR3 DNA is TGTGCCAGCAGCTTAACCGACAGGTTCGGTCAACGTGAAAAACTGTTTTTT. This sequence encodes CASSLTDRFGQREKLFF.

This rearrangement joins TRBV12-3 or TRBV12-4 to TRBJ2-4; D may match TRBD1 or TRBD2 (5 bases each). The CDR3 consists of 15 residues. The germline V and J ends were trimmed by 6 bases and 1 base, with 13 bases remaining between them. The CDR3 sequence: CASSTPWGAKNIQYF. The CDR3 DNA reads as TGTGCCAGCAGCACTCCGTGGGGGGCCAAAAACATTCAGTACTTC.

This chain connects TRBV20-1 to TRBJ1-5; D is uncertain. Trimming removed 0 bases at V and 5 bases at J, with 17 bases between. Germline V gives CDR1 DFQATT, CDR2 SNEGSKA (reference sequence). The CDR3 contains 16 residues. The CDR3: CSARDQFTGPYQPQHF. Here the CDR3 DNA reads TGCAGTGCTAGAGATCAATTTACCGGGCCTTATCAGCCCCAGCATTTT.

This clonotype was detected a few times. The chain is built from TRBV11-1 and TRBJ2-5; TRBD2 agrees at 7 bases. Germline V gene sequence: CDR1 SGHAT, CDR2 FQDESV (reference sequence). This CDR3 spans 14 amino acids. V was clipped by 3 bases and J by 0 bases; unmatched bases: 1. The CDR3 bases are TGTGCCAGCAGCTTCGGGGGGTACCAAGAGACCCAGTACTTC. It specifies CASSFGGYQETQYF.

The rearrangement uses TRBV12-5 and TRBJ2-7, with TRBD1 matching over 8 bases. Unmatched junction bases numbered 6, after V lost 6 bases and J lost 5 bases. Germline CDR1 reads LGHNT; CDR2 reads FRNRAP. This CDR3 comprises 13 residues. The CDR3 nucleotides read TGTGCTAGTGGAGACAGGGGTATCAACGAGCAGTACTTC. This gives the protein CASGDRGINEQYF. The full variable domain, with the rest looked up from reference TRBV12-5 and TRBJ2-7, is DARVTQTPRHKVTEMGQEVTMRCQPILGHNTVFWYRQTMMQGLELLAYFRNRAPLDDSGMPKDRFSAEMPDATLATLKIQPSEPRDSAVYFCASGDRGINEQYFGPGTRLTVT.

This clonotype was observed a handful of times. J is TRBJ1-4 and V is TRBV19; TRBD1 is a possible D gene (6 bases). This CDR3 is 16 amino acids long. Germline values: CDR1 LNHDA, CDR2 SQIVND (reference sequence). V gave up 3 bases and J gave up 5 bases, with 16 bases separating them. CDR3 protein: CASSITRGGLNEKLFF. The CDR3 nucleotides read TGTGCCAGTAGTATTACCCGAGGGGGTCTAAATGAAAAACTGTTTTTT.

This chain connects TRBV18 to TRBJ1-2; D remains ambiguous. The CDR3 has 13 amino acids. Germline loops: CDR1 KGHSH, CDR2 LQKENI. Trimming took off 6 bases at V and 3 bases at J, with 11 bases between the two ends. The CDR3 loop reads CASSPLEDYGYTF. The CDR3 nucleotides are TGTGCCAGCTCCCCGCTGGAGGACTATGGCTACACCTTC.

A few counts support this clonotype. The chain uses TRBV6-2 or TRBV6-3 and TRBJ2-1; D unresolved. V lost 5 bases and J lost 5, with 22 bases in between. This CDR3 has 17 residues. Germline V gene data show CDR1 as MNHEY and CDR2 as SVGEGT. The CDR3 DNA sequence: TGTGCCAGCAGTCCTCGCAGTGGCGATGGTAGGGACAATGAGCAGTTCTTC. Its protein is CASSPRSGDGRDNEQFF.

The rearrangement links TRBV20-1 to TRBJ2-5, with 13 bases fitting TRBD2. CDR1 and CDR2 from the germline V gene are DFQATT and SNEGSKA (reference sequence). With V trimmed by 5 bases and J by 2 bases, 8 bases remained unmatched. This CDR3 region has 16 residues. DNA for the CDR3: TGCAGTGCTCGAGGACTAGCGGGGGACCAACAAGAGACCCAGTACTTC. It codes for CSARGLAGDQQETQYF.

The J gene is TRBJ1-6, the V gene TRBV6-1; D is unclear. The CDR3 length is 15 residues. Germline V CDR1 and CDR2: MNHNS, SASEGT. Trimming removed 6 bases from V and 14 bases from J, with 23 bases in between. The CDR3 DNA sequence: TGTGCCAGCAGGGGAACTTCGGCAGGTTTCTTATCCCTCCACTTT. This translates into CASRGTSAGFLSLHF.

The genes are TRBV2 and TRBJ2-7; D uncertain. In germline, CDR1 is SNHLY, CDR2 FYNNEI. This CDR3 comprises 14 residues. Trimming took off 4 bases at V and 1 base at J, with 11 bases between the two ends. CDR3 residues: CASSVMDVSYEQYF. Written as DNA, the CDR3 is TGTGCCAGCAGTGTAATGGACGTTTCCTACGAGCAGTACTTC.

V gene TRBV6-5 combines with J gene TRBJ1-6; no clear D. Germline CDR1 MNHEY, CDR2 SVGAGI. CDR3 length equals 18 residues. V lost 0 bases to trimming and J lost 0 bases, with 12 bases between them. CDR3 coding DNA: TGTGCCAGCAGTTACTCTTCTGGGAAGAGCTCCTATAATTCACCCCTCCACTTT. Amino acid sequence: CASSYSSGKSSYNSPLHF.

The V and J genes are TRBV27 and TRBJ2-2; D is perhaps TRBD1 (6 bases). The germline gives CDR1 MNHEY, CDR2 SMNVEV (reference sequence). Trimming removed 1 base from V and 4 bases from J, with 10 bases in between. The CDR3 consists of 15 residues. The CDR3, as DNA: TGTGCCAGCAGTTTATTTGGGGGCTCCACCGGGGAGCTGTTTTTT. Residues: CASSLFGGSTGELFF.

The genes are TRBV6-5 and TRBJ2-7; 7 positions agree with TRBD2. CDR1 is MNHEY, CDR2 SVGAGI, per germline. This CDR3 contains 15 residues. V shed 0 bases, J shed 0 bases, and the junction held 2 bases outside the gene matches. The CDR3 DNA is TGTGCCAGCAGTTACTCAGCGGGGCACTCCTACGAGCAGTACTTC. It is translated as CASSYSAGHSYEQYF.

This clonotype has just a few counts. A read error may produce the germline difference seen at one junction end. This chain connects TRBV20-1 to TRBJ1-4, with D possibly TRBD1 on 6 matching bases. The CDR3 consists of 12 residues. CDR1 is DFQATT and CDR2 is SNEGSKA in the germline V gene (reference sequence). CDR3 region: CSARDRVQGTIF. CDR3 bases: TGCAGTGCTAGAGATAGGGTGCAGGGGACTATTTTT.

The gene calls are TRBV6-1 and TRBJ2-2, with D uncertain. The ends were cut back, 6 bases at V and 1 base at J, with 6 bases in the middle. The CDR3 is 13 amino acids. Germline CDR1 reads MNHNS; CDR2 reads SASEGT. CDR3 in amino acids: CASRTQNTGELFF. For the CDR3, the DNA is TGTGCCAGCAGGACCCAGAACACCGGGGAGCTGTTTTTT.

The V and J genes are TRBV2 and TRBJ1-2; possibly TRBD1 for D (6 bases). This CDR3 is 16 amino acids long. CDR1 SNHLY and CDR2 FYNNEI come from the germline V gene. Between the trimmed V and J ends, which lost 2 bases and 1 base, there was a span of 14 bases. The CDR3 sequence: CASSETRGGVNYGYTF. In DNA, the CDR3 is TGTGCCAGCAGTGAAACGAGAGGGGGTGTTAACTATGGCTACACCTTC.

The chain combines TRBV2 with TRBJ1-5, with 8 bases aligning to TRBD1. The V segment lost 4 bases and the J segment 6 bases; nucleotides outside the gene matches: 17. The CDR3 runs 18 residues. The germline V gene encodes CDR1 SNHLY and CDR2 FYNNEI. The CDR3 reads CASSGYRRSTGGGQPQHF. The CDR3 nucleotides are TGTGCCAGCAGTGGGTACAGGCGATCTACAGGGGGTGGTCAGCCCCAGCATTTT.

This clonotype turned up a few times. V is TRBV19 and J is TRBJ1-1; a possible D gene is TRBD1 (6 bases). Germline CDR1 is LNHDA and CDR2 is SQIVND (reference sequence). The CDR3 length is 14 residues. The V and J ends lost 6 bases and 1 base respectively, with 12 bases between them. CDR3 DNA: TGTGCCAGTAGGGCCCCGGACAGGAACACTGAAGCTTTCTTT. This gives the protein CASRAPDRNTEAFF.

The rearrangement joins TRBV19 to TRBJ2-7; TRBD1 is a possible D gene (6 bases). This CDR3 is built from 14 residues. Trimming pared 5 bases from V and 1 base from J, leaving 12 bases between. Germline-derived CDR1 and CDR2 are LNHDA and SQIVND (reference sequence). This CDR3 is CASSSNRVSYEQYF. The CDR3 DNA reads as TGTGCCAGTAGTTCAAACAGGGTGTCCTACGAGCAGTACTTC.